A selection of T cell receptor beta chains follows, all from one sample in a study of T cell repertoires in cytomegalovirus infection. TCRdb processed the reads anew with MiXCR; each CDR3 protein has one entry. The data contain about a million distinct CDR3 sequences, approximately 33% of them seen just once; the ten biggest clones take up over 10%. Antigens of these TCRs are unknown. The sample in question was cultured CD8+ T cells from PBMCs, obtained from culture after CMV antigen stimulation. These receptors all stem from a human donor in good health (CMV status not recorded). Some clones in this sample may be carry-over from other donors' samples. Both conserved end residues are part of each CDR3. A D gene is named only where the DNA matches it firmly. Only part of the rows carry a size: once, few, many, or a class if the clone is expanded.

TRBJ1-2,.,TRBV6-5,many,CASSYSIPSSVGGYTF,TGTGCCAGCAGTTACTCGATCCCCAGTTCCGTTGGTGGCTACACCTTC
TRBJ2-3,TRBD2,TRBV12-3/TRBV12-4,few,CASSSLAGGATDTQYF,TGTGCCAGCAGTTCACTAGCGGGGGGCGCCACAGATACGCAGTATTTT
TRBJ2-4,TRBD2,TRBV5-4,few,CASSLFPWGGYQGDKNIQYF,TGTGCCAGCAGCTTGTTCCCATGGGGGGGTTACCAGGGAGACAAAAACATTCAGTACTTC
TRBJ1-5,.,TRBV4-2,.,CASSEKWGGNQPQHF,TGTGCCAGCAGTGAAAAGTGGGGTGGCAATCAGCCCCAGCATTTT
TRBJ1-5,TRBD1,TRBV10-3,.,CAIRGQGMGNQPQHF,TGTGCCATCAGAGGACAGGGAATGGGCAATCAGCCCCAGCATTTT
TRBJ2-3,TRBD2,TRBV7-2,few,CASSLLGLAAGPTDTQYF,TGTGCCAGCAGCCTCCTCGGACTAGCGGCCGGGCCCACAGATACGCAGTATTTT
TRBJ1-1,.,TRBV12-5,.,CASGWGVEAGDTEAFF,TGTGCTAGTGGTTGGGGGGTGGAGGCGGGGGATACTGAAGCTTTCTTT
TRBJ2-3,TRBD1,TRBV19,.,CASSSQGISSTDTQYF,TGTGCCAGTAGTTCACAGGGGATTTCTAGCACAGATACGCAGTATTTT
TRBJ2-1,.,TRBV2,.,CASSEGTYTAYNEQFF,TGTGCCAGCAGTGAAGGAACGTATACCGCTTACAATGAGCAGTTCTTC
TRBJ1-1,.,TRBV19,.,CASSMGLNTEAFF,TGTGCCAGTAGTATGGGACTAAACACTGAAGCTTTCTTT
TRBJ1-4,.,TRBV7-9,.,CASSEDRLATNEKLFF,TGTGCCAGCAGCGAAGACAGACTTGCAACTAATGAAAAACTGTTTTTT
TRBJ2-3,.,TRBV5-4,few,CASSLSAGLDTQYF,TGTGCCAGCAGCTTGTCAGCAGGGCTGGATACGCAGTATTTT
TRBJ2-1,.,TRBV6-5,.,CASSTRGGPFYNEQFF,TGTGCCAGCAGTACCAGGGGGGGTCCCTTCTACAATGAGCAGTTCTTC
TRBJ2-7,TRBD1,TRBV23-1,.,CASPKRLTGGASSYEQYF,TGCGCCAGCCCCAAAAGGTTGACAGGGGGCGCGAGCTCCTACGAGCAGTACTTC
TRBJ1-5,.,TRBV27,few,CASGSPLRAQHF,TGTGCCAGCGGCTCCCCCCTGCGGGCCCAGCATTTT
TRBJ2-1,.,TRBV7-7,.,CASSPSAGIEEQFF,TGTGCTAGCAGCCCGAGCGCCGGGATAGAGGAGCAGTTCTTC
TRBJ2-7,.,TRBV7-6,once,CASAAPIGPYEQYF,TGTGCCAGCGCCGCCCCGATAGGGCCCTACGAGCAGTACTTC
TRBJ2-7,.,TRBV29-1,few,CSVGVYEQYF,TGCAGCGTCGGGGTCTACGAGCAGTACTTC